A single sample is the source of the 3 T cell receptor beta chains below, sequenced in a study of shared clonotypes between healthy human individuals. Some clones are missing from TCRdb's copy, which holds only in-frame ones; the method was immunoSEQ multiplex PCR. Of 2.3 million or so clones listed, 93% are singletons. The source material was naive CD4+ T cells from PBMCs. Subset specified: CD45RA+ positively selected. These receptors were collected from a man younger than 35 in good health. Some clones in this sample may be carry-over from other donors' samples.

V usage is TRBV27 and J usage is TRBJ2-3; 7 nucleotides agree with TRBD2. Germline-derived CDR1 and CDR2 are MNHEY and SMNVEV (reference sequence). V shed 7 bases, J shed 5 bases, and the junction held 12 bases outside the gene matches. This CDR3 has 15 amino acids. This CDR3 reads CASNYPGGVIDTQYF. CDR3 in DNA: TGTGCCAGCAACTACCCTGGGGGGGTTATAGATACGCAGTATTTT.

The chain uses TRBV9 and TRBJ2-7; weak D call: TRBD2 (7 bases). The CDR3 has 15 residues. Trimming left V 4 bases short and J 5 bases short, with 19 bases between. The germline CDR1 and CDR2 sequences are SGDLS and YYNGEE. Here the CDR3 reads CASSPRGAGLDEQYF. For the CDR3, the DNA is TGTGCCAGCAGCCCCCGGGGGGCAGGGCTCGACGAGCAGTACTTC.

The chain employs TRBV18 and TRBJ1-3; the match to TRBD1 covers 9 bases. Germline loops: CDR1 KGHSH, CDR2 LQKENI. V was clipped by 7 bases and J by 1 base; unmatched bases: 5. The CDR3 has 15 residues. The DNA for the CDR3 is TGTGCCAGCTACCCAGACAGGGGGTCTGGAAACACCATATATTTT. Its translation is CASYPDRGSGNTIYF.